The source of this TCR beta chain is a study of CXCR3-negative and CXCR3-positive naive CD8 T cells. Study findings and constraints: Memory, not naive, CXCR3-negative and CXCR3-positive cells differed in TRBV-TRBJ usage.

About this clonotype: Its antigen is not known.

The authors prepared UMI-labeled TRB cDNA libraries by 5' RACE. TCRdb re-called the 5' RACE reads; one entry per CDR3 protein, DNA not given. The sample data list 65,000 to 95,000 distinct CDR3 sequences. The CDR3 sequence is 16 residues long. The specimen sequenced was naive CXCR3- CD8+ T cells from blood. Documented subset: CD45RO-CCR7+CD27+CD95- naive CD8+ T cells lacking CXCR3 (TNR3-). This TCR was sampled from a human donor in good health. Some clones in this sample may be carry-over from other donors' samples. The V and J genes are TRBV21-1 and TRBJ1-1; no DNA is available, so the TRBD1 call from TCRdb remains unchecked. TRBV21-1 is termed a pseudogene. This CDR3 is CASSNPSRGAGTEAFF.